The 26 T cell receptor beta chains below were found in one sample sequenced in a study of patients and donors after allogeneic stem cell transplantation. One entry per CDR3 protein results from TCRdb running MiXCR on the RT-PCR reads. The sample shows approximately 37,000 distinct CDR3 sequences, under 40% of them seen only once. The specimen sequenced was blood, either unsorted or a sorted T cell fraction (not recorded which). The receptors were sampled from a human donor who was either an allogeneic HSCT recipient or a stem cell or donor lymphocyte infusion donor (not recorded which). It is not recorded whose cells these are; they may come from a transplant donor.

This clonotype occurred a few times. The V call is TRBV7-2, the J call TRBJ2-3; no clear D gene. CDR3 length: 14 residues. The germline V gene has CDR1 SGHTA and CDR2 FQGNSA. Trimming pared 2 bases from V and 0 bases from J, leaving 6 bases between. The CDR3 region is CASSLPSSTDTQYF. The CDR3 DNA sequence: TGTGCCAGCAGCTTACCCTCTAGCACAGATACGCAGTATTTT.

This clonotype was counted between two and nine times. The genes are TRBV28 and TRBJ1-1; unclear D gene. This CDR3 region has 13 residues. From germline, CDR1 is MDHEN and CDR2 SYDVKM. V lost 7 bases and J 0 bases, leaving 9 bases between the germline ends. CDR3 nucleotides: TGTGCCAGCAATAGACACCTGAACACTGAAGCTTTCTTT. Translating gives CASNRHLNTEAFF.

V usage is TRBV6-6 and J usage is TRBJ2-1; the D gene is possibly TRBD2 (5 bases). Germline V lookup: CDR1 MNHNY, CDR2 SVGAGI (reference sequence). The CDR3 runs 15 residues. V lost 4 bases and J lost 5, with 15 bases in between. CDR3 coding DNA: TGTGCCAGCAGTTGGACGGGAATCGCCCACAATGAGCAGTTCTTC. It codes for CASSWTGIAHNEQFF.

V and J are TRBV20-1 and TRBJ2-7; the match to TRBD2 covers 7 bases. The CDR3 totals 14 residues. Looked up from germline, CDR1 is DFQATT and CDR2 is SNEGSKA (reference sequence). The trim removed 1 base at V and 1 base at J, leaving 4 bases unmatched. The CDR3 region is CSARVSGASYEQYF. The CDR3 DNA is TGCAGTGCTAGAGTCAGCGGGGCTTCCTACGAGCAGTACTTC.

This clonotype was detected a few times. The chain links TRBV25-1 to TRBJ2-7; D unresolved. This CDR3 is built from 14 residues. The germline gives CDR1 MGHDK, CDR2 SYGVNS. V lost 2 bases and J lost 4, with 12 bases in between. CDR3 protein: CASSESGWWYEQYF. The DNA of the CDR3 is TGTGCCAGCAGTGAAAGTGGCTGGTGGTACGAGCAGTACTTC.

The chain joins TRBV4-3 to TRBJ2-2; 11 nucleotides match TRBD2. After removal of 0 bases from V and 4 bases from J, the junction contained 4 bases not matched to a gene. The CDR3 length is 17 residues. Germline CDR1 reads LGHNA; CDR2 reads YSLEER. CDR3 region: CASSQELAGDATGELFF. CDR3 bases: TGCGCCAGCAGCCAAGAACTAGCGGGAGACGCCACCGGGGAGCTGTTTTTT.

This rearrangement joins TRBV20-1 to TRBJ2-1; tentative D call: TRBD1 (6 bases). V gave up 3 bases and J gave up 6 bases, with 18 bases separating them. This CDR3 is built from 15 residues. The V gene's germline CDR1 is DFQATT and CDR2 SNEGSKA (reference sequence). This chain's CDR3 is CSASFRDKTVNEQFF. As DNA, the CDR3 is TGCAGTGCTAGCTTTCGGGACAAAACGGTCAATGAGCAGTTCTTC.

Many counts were recorded for this clonotype. The chain's CDR3 is CASSRTAFSGNTIYF. The CDR3 coding sequence is TGTGCCAGCAGTCGGACAGCCTTCTCTGGAAACACCATATATTTT. This chain connects TRBV12-3 or TRBV12-4 to TRBJ1-3; D is perhaps TRBD1 (6 bases). This CDR3 has 15 amino acids. V was trimmed by 5 bases and J by 0 bases, leaving 11 bases between them.

CDR3 nucleotides: TGCAGTGCTAGAGGCCCGAGGCCCGGGAACTATGGCTACACCTTC. As protein: CSARGPRPGNYGYTF. This chain joins TRBV20-1 and TRBJ1-2; D is uncertain. This CDR3 comprises 15 residues. Germline loops: CDR1 DFQATT, CDR2 SNEGSKA (reference sequence). The V and J ends lost 1 base and 2 bases respectively, with 14 bases between them.

J is TRBJ1-4 and V is TRBV6-5; TRBD1 aligns across 9 bases. In germline, CDR1 is MNHEY, CDR2 SVGAGI. V dropped 5 bases and J dropped 7; count of bases not matched to a gene: 8. The CDR3 is 15 residues long. CDR3 sequence: CASSRPGTGSEKLFF. The CDR3 DNA reads as TGTGCCAGCAGTAGACCCGGGACAGGGAGTGAAAAACTGTTTTTT.

V and J are TRBV20-1 and TRBJ2-7, with D perhaps matching TRBD1 or TRBD2 (5 bases each). CDR1 and CDR2 (germline): DFQATT, SNEGSKA (reference sequence). V shed 0 bases and J shed 2 bases, with 11 bases lying between them. The CDR3 is made up of 14 amino acids. CDR3 sequence reads: CSARDGAFTYEQYF. DNA for the CDR3: TGCAGTGCTAGAGACGGGGCTTTTACCTACGAGCAGTACTTC.

J is TRBJ2-3 and V is TRBV7-3; D is perhaps TRBD2 (5 bases). This CDR3 has 14 amino acids. Germline V gene lookup returns CDR1 SGHTA and CDR2 FQGTGA. The V gene lost 3 bases and the J gene lost 4 bases, with 11 bases spanning the gap. This CDR3 is CASSFMASSDTQYF. As DNA, the CDR3 is TGTGCCAGCAGCTTCATGGCTAGCTCAGATACGCAGTATTTT.

In this sample, this clonotype turned up a few times. This chain connects TRBV3-1 to TRBJ1-1; D unresolved. Germline V gene lookup returns CDR1 LGHDT and CDR2 YNNKEL (reference sequence). Trimming took 1 base from V and 13 from J, leaving 13 bases between them. This CDR3 is 12 amino acids long. The CDR3 coding sequence is TGTGCCAGCAGCCAAGTCCCCGACTTGGTTTTCTTT. Amino acids: CASSQVPDLVFF.

The chain has TRBV18 and TRBJ2-2; D gene ambiguous. This CDR3 spans 14 amino acids. Germline-derived CDR1 and CDR2 are KGHSH and LQKENI. Trimming left V 2 bases short and J 3 bases short, with 7 bases between. CDR3 sequence: CASSPARDTGELFF. The CDR3 region has the DNA TGTGCCAGCTCACCAGCTAGGGACACCGGGGAGCTGTTTTTT.

This clonotype was found a few times. The rearrangement links TRBV7-9 to TRBJ2-7, with a weak D call TRBD2 (5 bases). V gave up 5 bases and J gave up 6 bases, with 11 bases separating them. The CDR3 spans 12 residues. CDR1 and CDR2 from the germline V gene are SEHNR and FQNEAQ (reference sequence). CDR3 DNA: TGTGCCAGCAGCCTTGCGGGCGGCGAGCAGTACTTC. Translating gives CASSLAGGEQYF. Complete variable domain (other parts from reference TRBV7-9 and TRBJ2-7): DTGVSQNPRHKITKRGQNVTFRCDPISEHNRLYWYRQTLGQGPEFLTYFQNEAQLEKSRLLSDRFSAERPKGSFSTLEIQRTEQGDSAMYLCASSLAGGEQYFGPGTRLTVT.

This clonotype was counted at least ten times. The rearrangement links TRBV10-3 to TRBJ1-1; 11 bases are shared with TRBD1. Germline CDR1 reads ENHRY; CDR2 reads SYGVKD. The V and J ends lost 6 bases and 4 bases, in that order; junction bases with no gene match: 4. This CDR3 contains 14 residues. CDR3 sequence: CAIRGTGGGTEAFF. Here the CDR3 DNA reads TGTGCCATCAGAGGGACAGGGGGAGGCACTGAAGCTTTCTTT.

This clonotype was detected only a few times. This chain connects TRBV4-3 to TRBJ1-2; D possibly corresponds to TRBD1 (5 bases). Germline values: CDR1 LGHNA, CDR2 YSLEER. Trimming removed 0 bases at V and 5 bases at J, with 16 bases between. CDR3 length: 16 residues. CDR3 amino acids: CASSQDLSGRGYGYTF. The CDR3 DNA reads TGCGCCAGCAGCCAAGATCTTTCAGGGCGTGGGTATGGCTACACCTTC.

This clonotype came up many times. This chain joins TRBV3-1 and TRBJ1-5; the match to TRBD1 covers 7 bases. The CDR3 is 16 amino acids. Germline CDR1 reads LGHDT; CDR2 reads YNNKEL (reference sequence). V shed 2 bases and J 2 bases; nucleotides not matched to a gene: 6. The CDR3 here is CASSQKTGLGNQPQHF. The DNA of the CDR3 is TGTGCCAGCAGCCAAAAGACAGGGCTGGGCAATCAGCCCCAGCATTTT. Together with reference TRBV3-1 and TRBJ1-5, the CDR3 gives the full variable domain: DTAVSQTPKYLVTQMGNDKSIKCEQNLGHDTMYWYKQDSKKFLKIMFSYNNKELIINETVPNRFSPKSPDKAHLNLHINSLELGDSAVYFCASSQKTGLGNQPQHFGDGTRLSIL.

CDR3 bases: TGTGCCAGCAGCTTATTTCGGACAGTAGCCACAGATACGCAGTATTTT. Amino acid sequence: CASSLFRTVATDTQYF. The chain carries TRBV7-2 and TRBJ2-3, with D perhaps TRBD1 (6 bases). Germline V gene lookup returns CDR1 SGHTA and CDR2 FQGNSA. Trimming removed 2 bases at V and 2 bases at J, with 14 bases between. The CDR3 consists of 16 residues.

The sample holds a few counts of this clonotype. The chain joins TRBV4-2 to TRBJ2-3; 11 positions agree with TRBD2. Germline CDR1 and CDR2: LGHNA and YNFKEQ. J gave up 0 bases and V 3 bases, and 2 bases lay outside the gene matches. This CDR3 is built from 16 residues. The CDR3 region has the DNA TGTGCCAGCAGCCAGAGGACTAGCGGGAGCACAGATACGCAGTATTTT. This sequence encodes CASSQRTSGSTDTQYF.

This clonotype has just a few counts. This rearrangement joins TRBV6-6 to TRBJ1-1; D ambiguous. The CDR3 sequence is 12 residues long. From germline, CDR1 is MNHNY and CDR2 SVGAGI (reference sequence). Trimming cost V 8 bases and J 0 bases, with 7 bases left between them. The CDR3 reads CASRVVNTEAFF. In DNA form, the CDR3 reads TGTGCCAGCCGGGTGGTGAACACTGAAGCTTTCTTT.

This chain links TRBV29-1 with TRBJ2-1, with D possibly matching TRBD2 (5 bases). The V gene lost 2 bases and the J gene lost 1 base, with 9 bases spanning the gap. Germline values: CDR1 SQVTM, CDR2 ANQGSEA. The CDR3 consists of 14 residues. The CDR3 region is CSVELAPSYNEQFF. CDR3 in DNA: TGCAGCGTTGAACTAGCTCCTTCCTACAATGAGCAGTTCTTC.

This clonotype was counted only a few times. V usage is TRBV6-6 and J usage is TRBJ2-7, with D maybe TRBD2 (6 bases). The CDR3 loop spans 16 amino acids. Germline loops: CDR1 MNHNY, CDR2 SVGAGI (reference sequence). V shed 7 bases and J shed 3 bases, with 22 bases lying between them. CDR3 residues: CASKGSALGRIYEQYF. Here the CDR3 DNA reads TGTGCCAGCAAGGGATCGGCGTTAGGGAGGATCTACGAGCAGTACTTC.

The gene calls are TRBV7-9 and TRBJ2-7, with 9 bases matching TRBD2. The CDR3 contains 18 residues. The germline V gene has CDR1 SEHNR and CDR2 FQNEAQ (reference sequence). V lost 5 bases and J lost 5; bases outside the gene matches: 19. Here the CDR3 reads CASSLSNGLSGRSHEQYF. DNA for the CDR3: TGTGCCAGCAGCCTTAGCAACGGATTGAGCGGGAGGTCCCACGAGCAGTACTTC.

This clonotype was counted only a few times. J is TRBJ2-1 and V is TRBV24-1, with TRBD2 matching 7 bases. The CDR3 runs 11 residues. Losses at the gene ends were 10 bases for V and 9 bases for J; bases not matched to a gene: 5. Germline loops: CDR1 KGHDR, CDR2 SFDVKD. The chain's CDR3 is CATQAGSEQFF. CDR3 bases: TGTGCCACACAAGCGGGATCTGAGCAGTTCTTC.

This sequence joins TRBV29-1 and TRBJ1-5, with 9 bases aligning to TRBD1. This CDR3 has 15 residues. Unmatched junction bases numbered 14, after V lost 8 bases and J lost 6 bases. CDR1 and CDR2 from the germline V gene are SQVTM and ANQGSEA. Here the CDR3 reads CSLIPGTGQGQPQHF. CDR3 nucleotide sequence: TGCAGCCTCATACCAGGGACAGGGCAGGGTCAGCCCCAGCATTTT.